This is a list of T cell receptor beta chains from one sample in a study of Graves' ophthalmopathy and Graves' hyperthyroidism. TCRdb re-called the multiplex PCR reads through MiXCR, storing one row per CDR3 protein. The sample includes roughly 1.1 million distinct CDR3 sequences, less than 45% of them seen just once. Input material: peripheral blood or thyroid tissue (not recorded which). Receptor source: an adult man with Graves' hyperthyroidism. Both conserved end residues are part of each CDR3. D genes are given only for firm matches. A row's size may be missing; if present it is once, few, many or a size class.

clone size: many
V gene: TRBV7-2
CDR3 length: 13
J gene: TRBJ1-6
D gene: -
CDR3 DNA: TGTGCCAGCAGCTTACAGGAACGTTCACCCCTCCACTTT
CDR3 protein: CASSLQERSPLHF

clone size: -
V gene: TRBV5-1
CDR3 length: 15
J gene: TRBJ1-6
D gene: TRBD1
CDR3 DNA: TGCGCCAGCGCCAGACAGGGCCGCGATAATTCACCCCTCCACTTT
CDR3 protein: CASARQGRDNSPLHF

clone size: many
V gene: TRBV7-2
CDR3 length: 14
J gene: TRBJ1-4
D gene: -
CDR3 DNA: TGTGCCAGCAGCCTGCTCCTGAACACGGAAAAACTGTTTTTT
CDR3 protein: CASSLLLNTEKLFF

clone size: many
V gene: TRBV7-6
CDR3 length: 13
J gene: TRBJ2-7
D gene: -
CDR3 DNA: TGTGCCAGCAGCTCACCACGGTCCAACGAGCAGTACTTC
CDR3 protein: CASSSPRSNEQYF

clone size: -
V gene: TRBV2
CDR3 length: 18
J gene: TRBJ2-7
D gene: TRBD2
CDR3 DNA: TGTGCCAGCAGTGAAGCGCCCGGGACTAGCGGGGGGGCCTACGAGCAGTACTTC
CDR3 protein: CASSEAPGTSGGAYEQYF

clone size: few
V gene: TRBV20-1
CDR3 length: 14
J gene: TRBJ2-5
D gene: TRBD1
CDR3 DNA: TGCAGTGCTAGGCCGGGACAGCTACAAGAGACCCAGTACTTC
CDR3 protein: CSARPGQLQETQYF

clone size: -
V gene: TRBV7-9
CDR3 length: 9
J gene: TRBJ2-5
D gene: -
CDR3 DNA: TGTGCCAGCAGGCCGGTAGGGGGCTTC
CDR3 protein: CASRPVGGF

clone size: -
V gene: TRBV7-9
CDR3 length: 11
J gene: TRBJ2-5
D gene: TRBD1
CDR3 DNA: TGTGCCAGCAGGCGGACAGGGGGCCGGTACTTC
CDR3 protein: CASRRTGGRYF

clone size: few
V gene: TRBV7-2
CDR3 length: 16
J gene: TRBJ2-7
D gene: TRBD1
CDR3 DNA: TGTGCCAGCAGCTTAGCATCCGGGACAGGCGGGCGCGAGCAGTACTTC
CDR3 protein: CASSLASGTGGREQYF

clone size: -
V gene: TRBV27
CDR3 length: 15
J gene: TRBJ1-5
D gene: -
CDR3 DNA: TGTGCCAGCAGGAGAAACAGGGATAGCAATCAGCCCCAGCATTTT
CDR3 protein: CASRRNRDSNQPQHF

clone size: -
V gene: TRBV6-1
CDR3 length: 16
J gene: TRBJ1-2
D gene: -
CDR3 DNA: TGTGCCAGCAGTGACGACAGTTGGGATTCGGGGTATGGCTACACCTTC
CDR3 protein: CASSDDSWDSGYGYTF

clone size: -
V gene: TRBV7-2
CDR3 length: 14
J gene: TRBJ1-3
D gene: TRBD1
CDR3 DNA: TGTGCCAGTAGTACGACAGGGATGGGAAACACCATATATTTT
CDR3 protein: CASSTTGMGNTIYF

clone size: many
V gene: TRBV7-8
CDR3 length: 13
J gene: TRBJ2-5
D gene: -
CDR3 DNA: TGTGCCAGCAGCCCCGGCTTAGCTGAGACCCAGTACTTC
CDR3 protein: CASSPGLAETQYF

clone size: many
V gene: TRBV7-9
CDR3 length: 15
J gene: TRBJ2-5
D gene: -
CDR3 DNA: TGTGCCAGCAGCTTAGCAGGACAGTATCAAGAGACCCAGTACTTC
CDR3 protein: CASSLAGQYQETQYF

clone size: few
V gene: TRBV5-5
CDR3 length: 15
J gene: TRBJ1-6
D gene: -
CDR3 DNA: TGTGCCAGCAGCTTGGTTCAGGGGTCGTTATCACCCCTCCACTTT
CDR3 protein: CASSLVQGSLSPLHF

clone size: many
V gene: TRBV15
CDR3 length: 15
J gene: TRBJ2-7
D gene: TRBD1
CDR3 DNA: TGTGCCACCAGCAGAGAAGGGACAGACAACTACGAGCAGTACTTC
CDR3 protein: CATSREGTDNYEQYF

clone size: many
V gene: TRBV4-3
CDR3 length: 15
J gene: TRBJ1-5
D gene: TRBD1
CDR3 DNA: TGCGCCAGCAGCCAGCGACAGGGGGTAGGTCAGCCCCAGCATTTT
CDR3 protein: CASSQRQGVGQPQHF

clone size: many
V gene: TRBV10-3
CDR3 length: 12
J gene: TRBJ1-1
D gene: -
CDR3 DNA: TGTGCCATCAGCGGACTGAAGACTGAAGCTTTCTTT
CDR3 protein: CAISGLKTEAFF

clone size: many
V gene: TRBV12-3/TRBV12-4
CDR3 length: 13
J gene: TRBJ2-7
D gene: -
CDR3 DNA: TGTGCCAGCGGTGGGAGCGGATTCTACGAGCAGTACTTC
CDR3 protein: CASGGSGFYEQYF

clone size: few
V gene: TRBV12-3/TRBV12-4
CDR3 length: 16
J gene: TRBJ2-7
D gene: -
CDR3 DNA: TGCGCCAGCAGCCAACGTCCGCCAGTGGATTCCTACGAGCAGTACTTC
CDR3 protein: CASSQRPPVDSYEQYF

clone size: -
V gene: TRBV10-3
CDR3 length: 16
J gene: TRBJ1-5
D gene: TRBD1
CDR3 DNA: TGTGCCAGCAGTTCGTCCGGGACAGGGTTCAATCAGCCCCAGCATTTT
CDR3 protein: CASSSSGTGFNQPQHF

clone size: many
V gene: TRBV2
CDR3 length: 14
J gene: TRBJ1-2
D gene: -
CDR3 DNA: TGTGCCAGCAGTCCCCGGCAGGATTACTATGGCTACACCTTC
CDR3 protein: CASSPRQDYYGYTF

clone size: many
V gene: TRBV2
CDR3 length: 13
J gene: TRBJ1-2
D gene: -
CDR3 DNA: TGTGCCAGCAGCAGGGACGGACACTATGGCTACACCTTC
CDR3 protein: CASSRDGHYGYTF

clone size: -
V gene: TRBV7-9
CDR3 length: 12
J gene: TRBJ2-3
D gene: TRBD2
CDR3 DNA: TGTGCCAGCAGTCGAACTAGCGAGGCGCAGTATTTT
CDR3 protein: CASSRTSEAQYF

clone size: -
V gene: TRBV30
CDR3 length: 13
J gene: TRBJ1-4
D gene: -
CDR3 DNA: TGTGCCTGGGCTCGGGGATACAATGAAAAACTGTTTTTT
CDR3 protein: CAWARGYNEKLFF

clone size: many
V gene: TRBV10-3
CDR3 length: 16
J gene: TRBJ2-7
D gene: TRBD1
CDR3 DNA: TGTGCCATCAGTGGGCAACCCGGGACAGATAAATACGAGCAGTACTTC
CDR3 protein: CAISGQPGTDKYEQYF

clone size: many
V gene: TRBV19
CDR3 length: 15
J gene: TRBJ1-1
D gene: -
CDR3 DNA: TGTGCCAGTAAAGGGAGGGTCCTGGGCGGCACTGAAGCTTTCTTT
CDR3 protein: CASKGRVLGGTEAFF

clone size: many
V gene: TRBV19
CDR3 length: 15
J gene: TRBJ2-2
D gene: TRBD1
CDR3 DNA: TGTGCCAGTAGACGCGTGGACAGGGGAACCGGGGAGCTGTTTTTT
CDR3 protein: CASRRVDRGTGELFF

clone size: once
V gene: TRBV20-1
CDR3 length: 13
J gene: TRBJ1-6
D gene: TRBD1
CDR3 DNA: TGCAGTGCTCCCCGGACAGGCCCCTCACCCCTCCACTTT
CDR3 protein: CSAPRTGPSPLHF

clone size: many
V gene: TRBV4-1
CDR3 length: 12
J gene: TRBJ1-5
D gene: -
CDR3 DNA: TGTGCCAGCAGCCAAGATAACCAGCCCCAGCATTTT
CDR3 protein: CASSQDNQPQHF

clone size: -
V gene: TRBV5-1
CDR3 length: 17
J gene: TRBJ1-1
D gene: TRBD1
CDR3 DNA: TGCGCCAGCAGCTTGGACGGGACAGGGGTCTCGAACACTGAAGCTTTCTTT
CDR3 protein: CASSLDGTGVSNTEAFF

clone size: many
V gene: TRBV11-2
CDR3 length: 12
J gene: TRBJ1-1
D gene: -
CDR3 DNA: TGTGCCAGCGCAAAGTCGAACACTGAAGCTTTCTTT
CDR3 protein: CASAKSNTEAFF

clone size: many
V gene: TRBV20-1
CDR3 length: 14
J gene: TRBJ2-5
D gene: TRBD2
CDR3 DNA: TGCAGTGCTAATAGCGGGAGGGCCGGGGAGACCCAGTACTTC
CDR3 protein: CSANSGRAGETQYF

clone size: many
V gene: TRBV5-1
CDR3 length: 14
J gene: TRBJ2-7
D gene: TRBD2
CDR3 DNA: TGCGCCAGCGCCATCGGGAGGGCTAACTACGAGCAGTACTTC
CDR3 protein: CASAIGRANYEQYF

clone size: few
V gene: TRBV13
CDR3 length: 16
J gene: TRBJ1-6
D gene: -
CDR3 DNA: TGTGCCAGCAGCCCAACAAGCTACCCTAAGGATTCACCCCTCCACTTT
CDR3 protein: CASSPTSYPKDSPLHF

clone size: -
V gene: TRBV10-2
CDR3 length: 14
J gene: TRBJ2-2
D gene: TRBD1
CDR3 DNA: TGTGCCAGCTCCGGGACAGGGCACACCGGGGAGCCGTTTTTT
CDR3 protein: CASSGTGHTGEPFF

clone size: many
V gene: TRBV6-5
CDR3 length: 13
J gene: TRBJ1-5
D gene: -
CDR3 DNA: TGTGCCAGCAGTTACGCTCAGGGACAGCCCCAGCATTTT
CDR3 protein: CASSYAQGQPQHF

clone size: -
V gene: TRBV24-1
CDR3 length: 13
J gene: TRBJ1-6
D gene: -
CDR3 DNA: TGTGCCACCAGCGATATCATTGGTTCACCCCTCCACTTT
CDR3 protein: CATSDIIGSPLHF

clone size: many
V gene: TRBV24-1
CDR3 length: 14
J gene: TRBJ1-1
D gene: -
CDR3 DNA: TGTGCCACCAGTGATCAGGACAGTAACACTGAAGCTTTCTTT
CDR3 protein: CATSDQDSNTEAFF

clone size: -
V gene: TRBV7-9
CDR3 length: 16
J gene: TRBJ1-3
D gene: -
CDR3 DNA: TGTGCCAGCATGAATAGGAAAGGCGGAACTGGAAACACCATATATTTT
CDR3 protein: CASMNRKGGTGNTIYF

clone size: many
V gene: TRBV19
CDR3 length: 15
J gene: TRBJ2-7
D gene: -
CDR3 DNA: TGTGCCAGTAGTATCGTTGGCCTACCCTCCTACGAGCAGTACTTC
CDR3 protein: CASSIVGLPSYEQYF

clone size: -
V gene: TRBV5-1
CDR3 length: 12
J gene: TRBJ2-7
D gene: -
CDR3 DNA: TGCGCCAGCAGCTTGGACGGGTCCGAGCAGTACTTC
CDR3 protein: CASSLDGSEQYF

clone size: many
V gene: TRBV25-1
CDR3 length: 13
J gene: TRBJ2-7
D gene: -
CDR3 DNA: TGTGCCAGCAGTGAGGGACGGGGATACGAGCAGTACTTC
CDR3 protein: CASSEGRGYEQYF

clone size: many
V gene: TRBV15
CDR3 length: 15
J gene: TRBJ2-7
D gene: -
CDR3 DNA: TGTGCCACCAGTGTTTCCTTCCCAGTCACCTACGAGCAGTACTTC
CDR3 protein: CATSVSFPVTYEQYF

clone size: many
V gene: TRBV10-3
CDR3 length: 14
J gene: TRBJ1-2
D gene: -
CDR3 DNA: TGTGCCATCAGTGAGTCAATTGGACGTTATGGCTACACCTTC
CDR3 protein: CAISESIGRYGYTF